These 17 T cell receptor beta chains came from one sample sequenced in a study of CD8+ T cells in alopecia areata. Treatment denoted: oral pan-JAK inhibitor, 5-10 mg twice daily. RNA extraction was followed by reverse transcription into cDNA, which acted as the sequencing template. Produced via immunoSEQ multiplex PCR; TCRdb's table is partial and in-frame only. Of about 190,000 clones in the sample, 50% to 60% were seen once. Sequences were derived from CD4+ T cells sorted from blood, sampled at week 4, from a patient treated with tofacitinib. All receptors come from a human donor with alopecia areata.

In its sample, this clone was seen a few times. This sequence joins TRBV29-1 and TRBJ2-1, with D possibly TRBD1 on 6 matching bases. V gave up 4 bases and J gave up 7 bases, with 17 bases separating them. This CDR3 has 14 amino acids. Germline CDR1 and CDR2: SQVTM and ANQGSEA. Here the CDR3 DNA reads TGCAGCGTTGTCAGGGGAGATCCCGGGAATGAGCAGTTCTTC. As protein: CSVVRGDPGNEQFF.

This sequence joins TRBV4-2 and TRBJ2-5; 8 nucleotides align to TRBD1. The J call may be faulty, since TRBJ2-7 better matches the DNA end. The CDR3 sequence is 16 residues long. Germline CDR1 reads LGHNA; CDR2 reads YNFKEQ. CDR3 protein: CASSQNSGTGPYEQYF. In DNA, the CDR3 is TGTGCCAGCAGCCAGAACTCCGGGACAGGCCCCTACGAGCAGTACTTC.

The rearrangement uses TRBV30 and TRBJ1-4; no definite D call. The germline CDR1 and CDR2 sequences are GTSNPN and SVGIG (reference sequence). The V and J ends lost 0 bases and 4 bases respectively, with 3 bases between them. This CDR3 has 12 residues. The CDR3 loop reads CAWSVDNEKLFF. The CDR3 DNA is TGTGCCTGGAGTGTAGATAATGAAAAACTGTTTTTT.

The rearrangement joins TRBV30 to TRBJ2-6, with no clear D. The CDR3 contains 12 residues. Trimming cost V 4 bases and J 0 bases, with 1 base left between them. Germline assignment: CDR1 GTSNPN and CDR2 SVGIG (reference sequence). CDR3 bases: TGTGCCTGGACCTCTGGGGCCAACGTCCTGACTTTC. Translation: CAWTSGANVLTF.

The chain joins TRBV29-1 to TRBJ2-6; D perhaps matches TRBD2 (6 bases). The V end was cut by 2 bases, the J end by 4 bases, with 9 bases between. Germline values: CDR1 SQVTM, CDR2 ANQGSEA. This CDR3 region has 14 residues. This CDR3 reads CSVETGVGANVLTF. The CDR3 coding sequence is TGCAGCGTTGAAACGGGGGTCGGGGCCAACGTCCTGACTTTC.

This clone was counted only a few times. The rearrangement links TRBV4-1 to TRBJ2-7; no clear D. Germline CDR1 reads MGHRA; CDR2 reads YSYEKL. The CDR3 has 11 residues. V was shortened by 0 bases and J by 5 bases, with 2 bases between the two germline ends. Written as DNA, the CDR3 is TGCGCCAGCAGCCAAGAGGACGAGCAGTACTTC. As protein: CASSQEDEQYF.

V and J are TRBV15 and TRBJ1-5; D is possibly TRBD1 (5 bases). Germline CDR1 reads LNHNV; CDR2 reads YYDKDF (reference sequence). Trimming took off 0 bases at V and 7 bases at J, with 22 bases between the two ends. The CDR3 loop spans 18 amino acids. CDR3 in amino acids: CATSRDPLPAQGGQPQHF. The CDR3 nucleotides read TGTGCCACCAGCAGAGATCCGCTCCCGGCTCAGGGCGGACAGCCCCAGCATTTT. Based on the CDR3 plus reference TRBV15 and TRBJ1-5, the full variable domain is DAMVIQNPRYQVTQFGKPVTLSCSQTLNHNVMYWYQQKSSQAPKLLFHYYDKDFNNEADTPDNFQSRRPNTSFCFLDIRSPGLGDTAMYLCATSRDPLPAQGGQPQHFGDGTRLSIL.

This clone was observed a few times. The J gene is TRBJ2-1, the V gene TRBV5-6; 14 bases fit TRBD2. The junction had 9 bases not matched to a gene; V was cut back by 3 bases and J by 4 bases. Germline values: CDR1 SGHDT, CDR2 YYEEEE. The CDR3 is 18 residues long. CDR3 sequence (DNA): TGTGCCAGCAGCTCCCCGGGACTAGCGGGAGTACAGTACAATGAGCAGTTCTTC. It encodes CASSSPGLAGVQYNEQFF. The entire variable domain, with the rest obtained from reference TRBV5-6 and TRBJ2-1, is as follows: DAGVTQSPTHLIKTRGQQVTLRCSPKSGHDTVSWYQQALGQGPQFIFQYYEEEERQRGNFPDRFSGHQFPNYSSELNVNALLLGDSALYLCASSSPGLAGVQYNEQFFGPGTRLTVL.

The V call is TRBV7-8, the J call TRBJ1-2, with D possibly being TRBD1 (5 bases). The V gene lost 4 bases and the J gene lost 2 bases, with 8 bases spanning the gap. CDR3 length equals 13 residues. Per the germline V gene, CDR1 is SGHVS and CDR2 is FQNEAQ. CDR3 nucleotide sequence: TGTGCCAGCAGCTCGGGACGGAACTATGGCTACACCTTC. As protein: CASSSGRNYGYTF.

The rearrangement links TRBV4-2 to TRBJ2-7, with 7 bases identical to TRBD2. Germline CDR1 reads LGHNA; CDR2 reads YNFKEQ. The CDR3 contains 15 residues. V gave up 1 base and J gave up 2 bases; unmatched junction bases: 5. CDR3 sequence: CASSQAGGETYEQYF. In DNA, the CDR3 is TGTGCCAGCAGCCAAGCGGGAGGTGAAACCTACGAGCAGTACTTC.

The chain uses TRBV30 and TRBJ2-3; 10 bases are a match to TRBD2. The CDR3 has 16 residues. Per germline, CDR1 GTSNPN and CDR2 SVGIG (reference sequence). The V segment lost 0 bases and the J segment 4 bases; nucleotides outside the gene matches: 7. The CDR3 is CAWSVWSSGSPDTQYF. CDR3 nucleotides: TGTGCCTGGAGTGTATGGTCTAGCGGGAGCCCAGATACGCAGTATTTT.

CDR3 protein: CASSQDRSYEQYF. Here the CDR3 DNA reads TGTGCCAGCTCACAGGACCGATCCTACGAGCAGTACTTC. The V gene is TRBV18, the J gene TRBJ2-7, with unresolved D. The CDR3 is made up of 13 amino acids. Germline V CDR1 and CDR2: KGHSH, LQKENI. Trimming shortened V by 4 bases and J by 1 base, and 8 bases separated the two germline ends.

In this sample, this clone turned up a few times. This chain joins TRBV5-1 and TRBJ2-5, with TRBD2 identical over 9 bases. Trimming at V came to 4 bases and at J to 2 bases, leaving 9 bases not matched to a gene. The germline V gene has CDR1 SGHRS and CDR2 YFSETQ. CDR3 length: 16 amino acids. The CDR3 is CASSPGTSSGQETQYF. CDR3 bases: TGCGCCAGCAGCCCCGGGACTAGCAGCGGGCAAGAGACCCAGTACTTC.

This clone was observed a handful of times. The V gene is TRBV7-2, the J gene TRBJ1-2; D possibly corresponds to TRBD1 (5 bases). The V gene's germline CDR1 is SGHTA and CDR2 FQGNSA. The length of the CDR3 is 14 residues. Between the trimmed V and J ends, which lost 3 bases and 5 bases, there was a span of 13 bases. In DNA form, the CDR3 reads TGTGCCAGCAGCTTGGGAGGGGTTCCTTATGGCTACACCTTC. Encoded protein: CASSLGGVPYGYTF.

The chain uses TRBV2 and TRBJ2-1; weak D call: TRBD2 (6 bases). The CDR3 is 13 residues long. Germline assignment: CDR1 SNHLY and CDR2 FYNNEI. Trimming took off 11 bases at V and 4 bases at J, with 15 bases between the two ends. In nucleotides, the CDR3 is TGTGCCGTCAACCCTGGAGGGTACAATGAGCAGTTCTTC. It is translated as CAVNPGGYNEQFF.

This clone was counted only a few times. The gene calls are TRBV6-5 and TRBJ2-1; a possible D gene is TRBD2 (7 bases). Germline-derived CDR1 and CDR2 are MNHEY and SVGAGI. The CDR3 runs 12 residues. V lost 10 bases, J lost 8 bases, and 15 bases lay in between. The CDR3: CATSRGGDEQFF. In nucleotides, the CDR3 is TGTGCCACCTCGAGGGGGGGGGATGAGCAGTTCTTC.

This clone has just a few counts. V usage is TRBV30 and J usage is TRBJ2-6, with no clear D. Germline V lookup: CDR1 GTSNPN, CDR2 SVGIG (reference sequence). Trimming cost V 6 bases and J 0 bases, with 12 bases left between them. The CDR3 extends over 15 amino acids. The CDR3 coding sequence is TGTGCCTGCGTTCCCCTCGGCTCTGGGGCCAACGTCCTGACTTTC. It translates to CACVPLGSGANVLTF.